This TCR beta chain originates from a study of T cell changes during pregnancy in multiple sclerosis. Germline V CDR1 and CDR2: SGHRS, YFSETQ. Germline trimming cut 4 bases from V and 7 bases from J; bases unmatched to any gene: 5. This CDR3 is 15 amino acids long. Using immunoSEQ multiplex PCR, the repertoire was profiled, and TCRdb retains in-frame clones only, with some absent. This table has around 92,000 clones, approximately 94% appearing once. The TCR comes from a female donor with multiple sclerosis, enrolled in a pregnancy study. The material sequenced was peripheral blood, taken after pregnancy. The genes are TRBV5-1 and TRBJ2-1; 13 bases agree with TRBD2. The CDR3 protein is CASSPWTSGSNEQFF. The CDR3, as DNA: TGCGCCAGCAGCCCCTGGACTAGCGGGAGTAATGAGCAGTTCTTC.